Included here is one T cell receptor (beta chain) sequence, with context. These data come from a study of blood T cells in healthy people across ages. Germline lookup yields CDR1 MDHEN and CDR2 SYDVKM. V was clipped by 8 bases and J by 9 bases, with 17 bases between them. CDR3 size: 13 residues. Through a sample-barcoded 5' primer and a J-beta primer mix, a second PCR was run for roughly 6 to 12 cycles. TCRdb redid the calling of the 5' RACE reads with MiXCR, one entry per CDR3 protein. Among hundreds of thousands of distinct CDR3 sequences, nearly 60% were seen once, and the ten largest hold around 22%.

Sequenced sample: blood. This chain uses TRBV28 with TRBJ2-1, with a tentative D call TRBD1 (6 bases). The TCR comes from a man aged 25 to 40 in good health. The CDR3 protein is CASAQGQWGEQFF. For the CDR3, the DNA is TGTGCCAGCGCGCAGGGGCAGTGGGGTGAGCAGTTCTTC.